These 5 T cell receptor beta chains were sequenced from one sample in a study of T cells in Graves' hyperthyroidism and ophthalmopathy. Regions amplified from RNA transcripts were the TCR beta CDR3 regions. An initial round of RT-PCR targeting the TCR CDR3 relied on the HTBI primer set. TCRdb reprocessed the multiplex PCR reads with MiXCR, giving one entry per CDR3 protein. The profile shows under 650,000 distinct CDR3 sequences, roughly 17% of them singletons. The source material was blood. Receptor source: a woman younger than 45 with Graves' hyperthyroidism.

This clonotype was detected many times. The CDR3: CASSPRGYTQYF. The CDR3 nucleotides are TGTGCCAGCAGTCCCAGGGGATATACGCAGTATTTT. The chain carries TRBV28 and TRBJ2-3; tentatively, D is TRBD1 (6 bases). V was cut by 5 bases and J by 7 bases, with 10 bases left in between. The CDR3 runs 12 residues. Germline lookup yields CDR1 MDHEN and CDR2 SYDVKM. The whole variable domain, filled in from reference TRBV28 and TRBJ2-3, reads DVKVTQSSRYLVKRTGEKVFLECVQDMDHENMFWYRQDPGLGLRLIYFSYDVKMKEKGDIPEGYSVSREKKERFSLILESASTNQTSMYLCASSPRGYTQYFGPGTRLTVL.

At least ten counts were recorded for this clonotype. V gene TRBV30 combines with J gene TRBJ1-1; no clear D. V gave up 0 bases and J gave up 3 bases, with 5 bases separating them. Looked up from germline, CDR1 is GTSNPN and CDR2 is SVGIG (reference sequence). The length of the CDR3 is 12 residues. Here the CDR3 reads CAWSVTDTEAFF. The CDR3 nucleotides read TGTGCCTGGAGTGTTACGGACACTGAAGCTTTCTTT.

This clonotype was observed at least ten times. The chain combines TRBV6-1 with TRBJ2-1; 9 bases are a match to TRBD2. Germline V gives CDR1 MNHNS, CDR2 SASEGT. The CDR3 contains 15 residues. The V gene end was trimmed by 5 bases and the J gene end by 5 bases; junction bases not matched to a gene: 7. The CDR3, as DNA: TGTGCCAGCAGTATGGGGGCTAGCGGGAACAATGAGCAGTTCTTC. Translating it yields CASSMGASGNNEQFF.

This clonotype was counted only a few times. J is TRBJ2-3 and V is TRBV3-1; 13 bases agree with TRBD2. From germline, CDR1 is LGHDT and CDR2 YNNKEL (reference sequence). The CDR3 totals 18 residues. Trimming took 0 bases from V and 6 from J; bases not matched to a gene: 9. CDR3 nucleotides: TGTGCCAGCAGCCAAGATCGACTAGCGGGAGGCCGTGGGGATACGCAGTATTTT. Residues: CASSQDRLAGGRGDTQYF.

This chain connects TRBV20-1 to TRBJ2-2; no definite D call. The CDR3 is 14 amino acids. CDR1 is DFQATT and CDR2 is SNEGSKA in the germline V gene (reference sequence). V lost 0 bases to trimming and J lost 6 bases, with 11 bases between them. The CDR3, as DNA: TGCAGTGCTAGAGAACGGTCGTACGCCGGGGAGCTGTTTTTT. Protein: CSARERSYAGELFF.